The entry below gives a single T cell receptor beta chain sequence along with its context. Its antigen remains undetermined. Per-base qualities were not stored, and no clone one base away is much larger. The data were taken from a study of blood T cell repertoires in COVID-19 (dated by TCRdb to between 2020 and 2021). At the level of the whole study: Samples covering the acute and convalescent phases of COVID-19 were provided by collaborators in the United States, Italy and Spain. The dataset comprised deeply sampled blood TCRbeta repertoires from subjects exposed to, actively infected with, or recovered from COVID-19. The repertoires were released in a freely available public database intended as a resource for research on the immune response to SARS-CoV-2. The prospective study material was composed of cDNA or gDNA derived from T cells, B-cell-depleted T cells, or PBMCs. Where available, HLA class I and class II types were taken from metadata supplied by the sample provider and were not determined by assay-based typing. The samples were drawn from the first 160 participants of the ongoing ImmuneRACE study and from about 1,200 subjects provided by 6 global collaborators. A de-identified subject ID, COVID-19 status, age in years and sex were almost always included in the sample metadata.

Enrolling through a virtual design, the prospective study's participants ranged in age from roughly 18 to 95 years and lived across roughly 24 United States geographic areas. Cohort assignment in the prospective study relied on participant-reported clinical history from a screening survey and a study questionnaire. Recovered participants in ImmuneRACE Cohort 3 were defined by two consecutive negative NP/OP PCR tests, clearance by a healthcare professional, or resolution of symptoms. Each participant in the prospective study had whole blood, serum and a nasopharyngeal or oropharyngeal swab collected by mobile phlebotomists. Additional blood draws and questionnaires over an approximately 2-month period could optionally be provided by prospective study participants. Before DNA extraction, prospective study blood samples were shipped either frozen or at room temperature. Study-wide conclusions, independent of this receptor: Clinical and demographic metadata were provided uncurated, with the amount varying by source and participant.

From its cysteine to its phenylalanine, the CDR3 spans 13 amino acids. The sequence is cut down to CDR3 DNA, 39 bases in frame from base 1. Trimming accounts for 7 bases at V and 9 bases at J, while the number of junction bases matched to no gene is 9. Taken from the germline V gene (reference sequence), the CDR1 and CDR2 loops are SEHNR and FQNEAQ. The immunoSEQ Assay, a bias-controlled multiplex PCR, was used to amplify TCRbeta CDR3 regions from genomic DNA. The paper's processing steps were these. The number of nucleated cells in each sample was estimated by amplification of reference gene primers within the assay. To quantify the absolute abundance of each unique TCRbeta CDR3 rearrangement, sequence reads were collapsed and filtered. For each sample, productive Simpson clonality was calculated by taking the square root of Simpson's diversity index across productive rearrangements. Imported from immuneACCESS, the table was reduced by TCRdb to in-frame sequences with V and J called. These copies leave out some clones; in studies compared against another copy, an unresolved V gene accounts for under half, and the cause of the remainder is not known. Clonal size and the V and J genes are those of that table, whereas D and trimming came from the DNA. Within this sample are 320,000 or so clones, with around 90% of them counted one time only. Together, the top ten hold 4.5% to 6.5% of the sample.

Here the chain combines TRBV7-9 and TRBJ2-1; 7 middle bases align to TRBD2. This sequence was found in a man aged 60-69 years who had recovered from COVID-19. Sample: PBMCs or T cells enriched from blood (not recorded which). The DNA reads TGTGCCAGCACAAGCGGGAAGAGCGTTGAGCAGTTCTTC. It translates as CASTSGKSVEQFF.